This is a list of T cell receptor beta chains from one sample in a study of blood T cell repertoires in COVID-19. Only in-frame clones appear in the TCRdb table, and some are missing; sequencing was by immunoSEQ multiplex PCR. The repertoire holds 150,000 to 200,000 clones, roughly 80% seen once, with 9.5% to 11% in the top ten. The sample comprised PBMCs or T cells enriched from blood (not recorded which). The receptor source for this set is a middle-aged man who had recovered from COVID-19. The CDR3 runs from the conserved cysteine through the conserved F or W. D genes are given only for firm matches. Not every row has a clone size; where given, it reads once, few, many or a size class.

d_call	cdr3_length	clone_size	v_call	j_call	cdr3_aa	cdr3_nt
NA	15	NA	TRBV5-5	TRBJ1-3	CASSSQGITGNTIYF	TGTGCCAGCAGCTCGCAGGGAATCACTGGAAACACCATATATTTT
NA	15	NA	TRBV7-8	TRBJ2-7	CASSLAGGDSYEQYF	TGTGCCAGCAGCTTAGCAGGCGGTGATTCCTACGAGCAGTACTTC
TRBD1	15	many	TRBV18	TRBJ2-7	CASSPGTGLSYEQYF	TGTGCCAGCTCACCCGGGACAGGGCTTTCCTACGAGCAGTACTTC
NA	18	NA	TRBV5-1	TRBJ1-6	CASSLVGPSTSYNSPLHF	TGCGCCAGCAGCTTGGTTGGGCCGTCGACCTCCTATAATTCACCCCTCCACTTT
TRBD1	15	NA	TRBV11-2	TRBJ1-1	CASSLVGTGGTEAFF	TGTGCCAGCAGCTTAGTCGGTACAGGGGGCACTGAAGCTTTCTTT
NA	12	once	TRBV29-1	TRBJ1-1	CSVDAENTEAFF	TGCAGCGTTGATGCAGAGAACACTGAAGCTTTCTTT
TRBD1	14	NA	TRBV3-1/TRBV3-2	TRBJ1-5	CASSLGQVRQPQHF	TGTGCCAGCAGCCTCGGACAGGTTCGCCAGCCCCAGCATTTT
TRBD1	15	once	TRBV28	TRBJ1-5	CASSLWRRGDQPQHF	TGTGCCAGCAGTTTATGGCGCAGGGGGGACCAGCCCCAGCATTTT
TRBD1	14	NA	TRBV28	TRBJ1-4	CASRSTGTNEKLFF	TGTGCCAGCAGGTCGACAGGGACTAATGAAAAACTGTTTTTT
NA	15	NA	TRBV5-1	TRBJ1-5	CASSLEGSGNQPQHF	TGCGCCAGCAGCTTGGAGGGGTCGGGCAATCAGCCCCAGCATTTT
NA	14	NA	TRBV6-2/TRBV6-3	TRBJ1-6	CASSYSADRSPLHF	TGTGCCAGCAGTTATTCGGCGGATCGTTCACCCCTCCACTTT
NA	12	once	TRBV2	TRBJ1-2	CASSENGEGYTF	TGTGCCAGCAGTGAGAACGGGGAAGGCTACACCTTC
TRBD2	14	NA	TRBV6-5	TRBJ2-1	CASRSGGAYNEQFF	TGTGCCAGCAGGAGCGGGGGGGCCTACAATGAGCAGTTCTTC
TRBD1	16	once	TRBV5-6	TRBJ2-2	CASSLGVTGVAGELFF	TGTGCCAGCAGCTTGGGTGTGACAGGGGTCGCCGGGGAGCTGTTTTTT
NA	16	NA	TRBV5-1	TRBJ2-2	CASSPITGQNTGELFF	TGCGCCAGCAGCCCCATAACGGGACAGAACACCGGGGAGCTGTTTTTT
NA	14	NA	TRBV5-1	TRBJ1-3	CASSGDTAANTIYF	TGCGCCAGCAGCGGGGACACGGCAGCGAACACCATATATTTT
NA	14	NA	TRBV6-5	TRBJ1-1	CASSSGTFYAEAFF	TGTGCCAGCAGTTCAGGGACATTTTATGCTGAAGCTTTCTTT
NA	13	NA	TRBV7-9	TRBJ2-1	CASSLDQGGEQFF	TGTGCCAGCAGCTTAGATCAGGGAGGTGAGCAGTTCTTC
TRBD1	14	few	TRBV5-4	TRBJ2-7	CASSAGQVTYEQYF	TGTGCCAGCAGCGCGGGACAGGTTACCTACGAGCAGTACTTC
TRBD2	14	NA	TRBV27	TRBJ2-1	CASRPGGPINEQFF	TGTGCCAGTAGGCCGGGAGGGCCTATCAATGAGCAGTTCTTC
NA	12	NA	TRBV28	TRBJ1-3	CASRTAGNTIYF	TGTGCCAGCCGGACAGCGGGAAACACCATATATTTT
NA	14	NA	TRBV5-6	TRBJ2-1	CASSLAGRIYEQFF	TGTGCCAGCAGCCTAGCAGGGAGGATATATGAGCAGTTCTTC
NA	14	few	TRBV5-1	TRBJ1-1	CASSLSGADTEAFF	TGCGCCAGCAGCTTGAGTGGGGCGGACACTGAAGCTTTCTTT
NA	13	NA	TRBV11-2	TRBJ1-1	CASSLAGNTEAFF	TGTGCCAGCAGCTTAGCGGGGAACACTGAAGCTTTCTTT
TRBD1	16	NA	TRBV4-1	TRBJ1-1	CASSQDIWTGAPEAFF	TGCGCCAGCAGCCAAGATATATGGACAGGGGCCCCCGAAGCTTTCTTT
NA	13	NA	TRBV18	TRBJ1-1	CASSTLRNTEAFF	TGTGCCAGCTCAACGTTGCGGAACACTGAAGCTTTCTTT
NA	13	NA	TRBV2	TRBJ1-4	CASMRAPGGKLFF	TGTGCCAGCATGCGGGCCCCCGGTGGAAAACTGTTTTTT
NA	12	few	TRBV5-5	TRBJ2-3	CASSYKTGTQYF	TGTGCCAGCAGCTACAAAACGGGTACGCAGTATTTT
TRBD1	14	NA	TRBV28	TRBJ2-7	CASSGSGTGYEQYF	TGTGCCAGCAGTGGTTCCGGGACAGGGTACGAGCAGTACTTC
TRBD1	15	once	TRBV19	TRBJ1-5	CASKPGQGKFQPQHF	TGTGCCAGTAAACCGGGACAGGGGAAATTTCAGCCCCAGCATTTT
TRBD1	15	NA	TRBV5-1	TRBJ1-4	CASSTAGGAYEKLFF	TGCGCCAGCAGCACGGCAGGGGGCGCGTATGAAAAACTGTTTTTT
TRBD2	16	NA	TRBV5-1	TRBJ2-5	CASSSGLAAYQETQYF	TGCGCCAGCAGCTCCGGACTAGCGGCATACCAAGAGACCCAGTACTTC
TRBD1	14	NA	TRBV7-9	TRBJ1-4	CASSKRQGGEKLFF	TGTGCCAGCAGTAAAAGACAGGGTGGAGAAAAACTGTTTTTT
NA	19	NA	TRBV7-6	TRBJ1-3	CASSSDGFQEPFSGNTIYF	TGTGCCAGCAGTAGCGACGGGTTTCAGGAACCTTTCTCTGGAAACACCATATATTTT
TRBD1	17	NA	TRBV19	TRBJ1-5	CASSISYRGSSAQPQHF	TGTGCCAGTAGTATATCCTACAGGGGGAGTTCAGCACAGCCCCAGCATTTT
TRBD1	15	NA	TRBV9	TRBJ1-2	CASSGGTGQVYGYTF	TGTGCCAGCAGTGGGGGCACGGGACAGGTCTATGGCTACACCTTC
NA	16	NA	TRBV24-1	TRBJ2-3	CATSDYRRGITDTQYF	TGTGCCACCAGTGATTATCGGCGGGGTATAACAGATACGCAGTATTTT
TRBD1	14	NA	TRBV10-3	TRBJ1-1	CAIREDRANTEAFF	TGTGCCATCAGGGAGGACAGGGCGAACACTGAAGCTTTCTTT
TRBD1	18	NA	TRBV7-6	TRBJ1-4	CASSLVPLDRVILKKLFF	TGTGCCAGCAGCTTAGTACCCCTCGACAGGGTCATTTTGAAAAAACTGTTTTTT
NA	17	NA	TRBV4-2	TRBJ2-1	CASSQEWVGSSYNEQFF	TGTGCCAGCAGCCAAGAGTGGGTCGGGAGCTCCTACAATGAGCAGTTCTTC
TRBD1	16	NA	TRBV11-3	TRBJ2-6	CASSLGQGAGANVLTF	TGTGCCAGCAGCTTAGGACAGGGGGCTGGGGCCAACGTCCTGACTTTC
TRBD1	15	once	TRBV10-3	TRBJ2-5	CAISPGQGILETQYF	TGTGCCATCAGTCCGGGACAGGGTATATTGGAGACCCAGTACTTC
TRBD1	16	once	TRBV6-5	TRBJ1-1	CASSYSSTGLQTEAFF	TGTGCCAGCAGTTACTCATCGACAGGGCTGCAGACTGAAGCTTTCTTT
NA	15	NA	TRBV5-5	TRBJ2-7	CASSLEPGLGYEQYF	TGTGCCAGCAGCTTGGAGCCAGGGTTGGGCTACGAGCAGTACTTC
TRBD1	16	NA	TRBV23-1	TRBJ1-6	CASTPGRQGAESPLHF	TGCGCCAGCACACCCGGGAGACAGGGCGCAGAGTCACCCCTCCACTTT